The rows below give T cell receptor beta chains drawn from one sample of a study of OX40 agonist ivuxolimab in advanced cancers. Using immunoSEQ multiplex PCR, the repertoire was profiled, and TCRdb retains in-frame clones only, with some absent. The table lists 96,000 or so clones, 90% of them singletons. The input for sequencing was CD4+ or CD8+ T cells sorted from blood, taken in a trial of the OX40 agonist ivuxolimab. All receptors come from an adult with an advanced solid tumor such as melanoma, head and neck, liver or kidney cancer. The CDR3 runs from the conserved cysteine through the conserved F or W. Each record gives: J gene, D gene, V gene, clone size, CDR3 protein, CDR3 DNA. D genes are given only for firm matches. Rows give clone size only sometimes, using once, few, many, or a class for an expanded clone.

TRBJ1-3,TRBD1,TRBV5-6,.,CASSLSLQGFSSGNTIYF,TGTGCCAGCAGCTTGAGCTTACAGGGGTTCTCCTCTGGAAACACCATATATTTT
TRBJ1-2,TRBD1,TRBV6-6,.,CASSYSTPTGVGGYTF,TGTGCCAGCAGTTACTCGACCCCTACAGGGGTAGGTGGCTACACCTTC
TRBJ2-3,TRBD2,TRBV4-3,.,CASSPSLAGGSTDTQYF,TGCGCCAGCAGCCCGTCCCTAGCGGGGGGTAGCACAGATACGCAGTATTTT
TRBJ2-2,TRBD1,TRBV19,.,CASSIGQGAGGELFF,TGTGCCAGTAGTATAGGCCAGGGGGCGGGCGGGGAGCTGTTTTTT
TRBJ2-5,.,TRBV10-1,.,CASTTWKGTQETQYF,TGCGCCAGCACCACGTGGAAGGGGACCCAAGAGACCCAGTACTTC
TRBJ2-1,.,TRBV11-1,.,CASSFYYNEQFF,TGTGCCAGCAGCTTTTACTACAATGAGCAGTTCTTC
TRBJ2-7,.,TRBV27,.,CASSLRGRRVHEQYF,TGTGCCAGCAGTTTAAGAGGGAGGAGGGTCCACGAGCAGTACTTC
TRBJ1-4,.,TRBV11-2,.,CASSRSTDAGGGLFF,TGTGCCAGCAGCAGATCGACGGATGCCGGAGGGGGACTGTTTTTT
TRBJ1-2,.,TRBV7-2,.,CASSPNGGQGYGYTF,TGTGCCAGCAGCCCTAACGGTGGGCAGGGGTATGGCTACACCTTC
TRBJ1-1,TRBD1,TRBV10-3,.,CAISRTGLNTEAFF,TGTGCCATCAGTCGGACAGGACTAAACACTGAAGCTTTCTTT
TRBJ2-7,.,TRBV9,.,CASSVDVTYEQYF,TGTGCCAGCAGCGTGGACGTTACCTACGAGCAGTACTTC
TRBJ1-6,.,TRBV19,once,CASSPRGGDSPLHF,TGTGCCAGTAGCCCCCGCGGGGGGGATTCACCCCTCCACTTT
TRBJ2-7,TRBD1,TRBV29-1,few,CSVAGQGREQYF,TGCAGCGTTGCAGGACAGGGTCGCGAGCAGTACTTC
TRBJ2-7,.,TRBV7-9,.,CASSLIMGEQYF,TGTGCCAGCAGCCTAATCATGGGCGAGCAGTACTTC
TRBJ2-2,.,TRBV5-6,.,CATSTGWNTGELFF,TGTGCCACCTCGACAGGTTGGAACACCGGGGAGCTGTTTTTT
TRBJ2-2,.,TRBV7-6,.,CASSLGDPGTGELFF,TGTGCCAGCAGCTTAGGGGACCCGGGGACCGGGGAGCTGTTTTTT
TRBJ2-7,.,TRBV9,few,CASSVGHGNYYEQYF,TGTGCCAGCAGCGTAGGTCACGGGAACTACTACGAGCAGTACTTC
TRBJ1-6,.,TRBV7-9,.,CASSLAGSTYNSPLHF,TGTGCCAGCAGCTTAGCGGGGAGCACTTATAATTCACCCCTCCACTTT
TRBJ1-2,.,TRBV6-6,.,CASAQGDGYTF,TGTGCCAGCGCCCAGGGAGATGGCTACACCTTC
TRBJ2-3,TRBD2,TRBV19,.,CASSTGLAGVTQYF,TGTGCCAGTAGTACCGGACTAGCGGGGGTTACGCAGTATTTT
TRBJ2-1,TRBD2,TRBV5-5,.,CASSLILAGMNEQFF,TGTGCCAGCAGCTTGATACTAGCGGGGATGAATGAGCAGTTCTTC
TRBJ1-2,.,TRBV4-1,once,CASSQDGGDTSGYTF,TGCGCCAGCAGCCAAGACGGAGGAGACACCTCTGGCTACACCTTC
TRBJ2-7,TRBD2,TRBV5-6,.,CASSAPGLAAEQYF,TGTGCCAGCAGCGCACCGGGACTAGCGGCCGAGCAGTACTTC
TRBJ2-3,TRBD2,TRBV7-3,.,CASSLTAGRSTDTQYF,TGTGCCAGCAGCTTAACCGCCGGGAGGAGCACAGATACGCAGTATTTT
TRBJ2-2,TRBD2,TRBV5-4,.,CASSFPGLAPTGELFF,TGTGCCAGCAGCTTTCCGGGACTAGCGCCGACCGGGGAGCTGTTTTTT
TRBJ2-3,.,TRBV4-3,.,CASSQAILEPADTQYF,TGCGCCAGCAGCCAAGCTATATTGGAACCCGCAGATACGCAGTATTTT
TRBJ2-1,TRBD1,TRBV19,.,CASSWDRVPYNEQFF,TGTGCCAGTAGTTGGGACAGGGTGCCCTACAATGAGCAGTTCTTC
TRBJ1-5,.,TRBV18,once,CASSPRDNQPQHF,TGTGCCAGCTCACCAAGAGACAATCAGCCCCAGCATTTT
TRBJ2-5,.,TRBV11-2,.,CASSSAETQYF,TGTGCCAGCAGCTCTGCGGAGACCCAGTACTTC
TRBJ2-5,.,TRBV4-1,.,CASSQGGTFQETQYF,TGCGCCAGCAGCCAAGGGGGGACTTTCCAAGAGACCCAGTACTTC
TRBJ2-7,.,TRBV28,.,CATRIPSTPSYEQYF,TGTGCCACTCGGATCCCCTCCACCCCCTCCTACGAGCAGTACTTC
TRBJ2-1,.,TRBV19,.,CASSIGRAGAGNEQFF,TGTGCCAGTAGTATAGGTCGGGCAGGGGCCGGAAATGAGCAGTTCTTC
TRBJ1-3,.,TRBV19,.,CASSPGQNGNTIYF,TGTGCCAGTAGTCCTGGACAGAACGGAAACACCATATATTTT
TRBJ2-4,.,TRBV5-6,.,CASTVDGWHIQYF,TGTGCCAGCACCGTCGACGGGTGGCACATTCAGTACTTC
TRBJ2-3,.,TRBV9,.,CASSPRGLEGDTQYF,TGTGCCAGCAGCCCAAGGGGCCTAGAGGGAGATACGCAGTATTTT
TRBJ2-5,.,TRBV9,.,CASSAGSFQETQYF,TGTGCCAGCAGCGCGGGATCTTTTCAAGAGACCCAGTACTTC
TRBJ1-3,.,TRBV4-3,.,CASSRALTDRFLSGNTIYF,TGCGCCAGCAGCCGGGCCCTGACGGACAGATTCCTCTCTGGAAACACCATATATTTT
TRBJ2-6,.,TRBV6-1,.,CASRETGFGANVLTF,TGTGCCAGCAGGGAAACAGGGTTCGGGGCCAACGTCCTGACTTTC
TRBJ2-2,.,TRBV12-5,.,CASGLVLGTSGPGELFF,TGTGCTAGTGGTTTGGTTCTCGGGACCTCCGGACCCGGGGAGCTGTTTTTT
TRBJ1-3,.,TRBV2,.,CASRYGGTDGNTIYF,TGTGCCAGCAGATACGGGGGAACGGACGGAAACACCATATATTTT
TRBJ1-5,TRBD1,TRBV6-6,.,CASSYFGQGNQPQHF,TGTGCCAGCAGTTACTTTGGACAGGGCAATCAGCCCCAGCATTTT
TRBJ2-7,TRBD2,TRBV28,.,CASSLAAGAYEQYF,TGTGCCAGCAGTTTGGCAGCGGGAGCCTACGAGCAGTACTTC
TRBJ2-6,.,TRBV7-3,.,CASSLSGARGANVLTF,TGTGCCAGCAGCTTGTCGGGGGCGCGAGGGGCCAACGTCCTGACTTTC
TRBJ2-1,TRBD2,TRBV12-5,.,CASGLDGGNYNEQFF,TGTGCTAGTGGTTTGGACGGGGGGAACTACAATGAGCAGTTCTTC
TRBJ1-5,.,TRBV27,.,CASSLFSGDQPQHF,TGTGCCAGCAGTTTATTTTCAGGGGATCAGCCCCAGCATTTT
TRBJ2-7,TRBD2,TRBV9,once,CASTGGAEAYEQYF,TGTGCCAGCACCGGGGGGGCAGAAGCCTACGAGCAGTACTTC
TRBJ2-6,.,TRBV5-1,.,CASSQLGVGANVLTF,TGCGCCAGCAGCCAGCTAGGGGTTGGGGCCAACGTCCTGACTTTC
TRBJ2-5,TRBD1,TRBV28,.,CASSYKQGQETQYF,TGTGCCAGCAGTTATAAACAGGGGCAAGAGACCCAGTACTTC
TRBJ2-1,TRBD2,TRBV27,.,CASSPRGGWSYNEQFF,TGTGCCAGCAGCCCAAGGGGAGGGTGGTCCTACAATGAGCAGTTCTTC
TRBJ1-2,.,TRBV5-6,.,CASSFVAGDYGYTF,TGTGCCAGCAGCTTCGTGGCAGGGGACTATGGCTACACCTTC
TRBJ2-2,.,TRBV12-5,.,CASGLVVDLNTGELFF,TGTGCTAGTGGTTTGGTTGTAGATTTAAACACCGGGGAGCTGTTTTTT
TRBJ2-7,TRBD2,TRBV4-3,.,CASSQGYLAGGLPYEQYF,TGCGCCAGCAGCCAAGGGTATTTGGCGGGAGGGCTCCCGTACGAGCAGTACTTC
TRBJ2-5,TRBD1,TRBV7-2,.,CASSWTGTQETQYF,TGTGCCAGCAGCTGGACAGGGACACAAGAGACCCAGTACTTC
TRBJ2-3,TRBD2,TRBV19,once,CASSAAGVGSDTQYF,TGTGCCAGTAGTGCAGCGGGAGTGGGCTCAGATACGCAGTATTTT
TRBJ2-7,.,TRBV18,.,CASSPPSVPSYEQYF,TGTGCCAGCTCACCACCGTCGGTTCCCTCCTACGAGCAGTACTTC
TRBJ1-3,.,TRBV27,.,CASSFHGGNTIYF,TGTGCCAGCAGTTTCCACGGGGGAAACACCATATATTTT
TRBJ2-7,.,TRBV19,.,CASSRTVPSEQYF,TGTGCCAGTAGTAGGACAGTTCCTAGCGAGCAGTACTTC